The T cell receptor beta chain under discussion was sequenced for a study of PD-L1 blockade in urothelial cancer. This CDR3 has 14 residues. The ends lost 5 bases at V and 2 bases at J; junction bases unmatched: 5. In germline, CDR1 is SGHRS, CDR2 YFSETQ. TCRdb's table, derived via immunoSEQ multiplex PCR, lists solely in-frame clones and lacks some. The data show some 84,000 clones, with around 90% seen just once and 5% to 6% held by the top ten. The receptor comes from a woman in her 70s with urothelial cancer. Material: PBMCs, obtained around atezolizumab (anti-PD-L1) treatment. This rearrangement joins TRBV5-1 to TRBJ2-3, with 7 bases that match TRBD2. CDR3 loop: CASREGGSTDTQYF. DNA for the CDR3: TGCGCCAGCAGAGAGGGAGGGTCCACAGATACGCAGTATTTT. Supplemented by reference TRBV5-1 and TRBJ2-3, the full variable domain reads KAGVTQTPRYLIKTRGQQVTLSCSPISGHRSVSWYQQTPGQGLQFLFEYFSETQRNKGNFPGRFSGRQFSNSRSEMNVSTLELGDSALYLCASREGGSTDTQYFGPGTRLTVL.